These 8 T cell receptor beta chains were sequenced from one sample in a study of spatial heterogeneity in lung cancer. TCRdb reprocessed the 5' RACE reads via MiXCR and lists one record per CDR3 protein. The sample yields 35,000 to 55,000 distinct CDR3 sequences, approximately 13% seen once. The time point here: sample taken at primary tumor resection. The sample in question was PBMCs, obtained at surgery. All receptors derive from a male donor with early-stage non-small cell lung cancer.

This sequence joins TRBV6-2 or TRBV6-3 and TRBJ1-5, with a possible D match to TRBD1 (6 bases). The germline V gene encodes CDR1 MNHEY and CDR2 SVGEGT. Trimming took 6 bases from V and 5 from J, leaving 8 bases between them. The length of the CDR3 is 12 residues. Here the CDR3 DNA reads TGTGCCAGCAGCCACAGGGATCAGCCCCAGCATTTT. The encoded protein is CASSHRDQPQHF.

The chain is built from TRBV20-1 and TRBJ2-1; TRBD1 might be the D (5 bases). Germline V gives CDR1 DFQATT, CDR2 SNEGSKA (reference sequence). Trimming shortened V by 0 bases and J by 1 base, and 7 bases separated the two germline ends. The CDR3 length is 14 residues. The CDR3 coding sequence is TGCAGTGCTAGAGATGGGGCTTCCTACAATGAGCAGTTCTTC. It encodes CSARDGASYNEQFF.

This chain links TRBV6-2 or TRBV6-3 with TRBJ2-1; D unclear. V was trimmed by 7 bases and J by 10 bases, leaving 17 bases between them. From germline, CDR1 is MNHEY and CDR2 SVGEGT. This CDR3 is 13 amino acids long. The CDR3 region has the DNA TGTGCCAGCAACCCAAATCGTTGGCGGGAGCAGTTCTTC. It specifies CASNPNRWREQFF.

This clonotype was picked up many times. CDR3 DNA: TGCAGCGGAGAACAGGGAGGGGAGACCCAGTACTTC. Protein: CSGEQGGETQYF. This chain connects TRBV29-1 to TRBJ2-5; TRBD2 is a possible D gene (7 bases). There are 12 residues in the CDR3. Trimming took off 7 bases at V and 5 bases at J, with 14 bases between the two ends. In germline, CDR1 is SQVTM, CDR2 ANQGSEA.

This clonotype was seen ten or more times. The chain recombines TRBV9 with TRBJ2-7; 9 nucleotides line up with TRBD2. V was clipped by 1 base and J by 7 bases; unmatched bases: 6. CDR3 size: 14 residues. CDR1 and CDR2 from the germline V gene are SGDLS and YYNGEE. CDR3 in amino acids: CASSVLAGMEEQYF. CDR3 coding DNA: TGTGCCAGCAGCGTACTAGCGGGAATGGAGGAGCAGTACTTC.

The sample holds a few counts of this clonotype. The chain has TRBV6-1 and TRBJ1-5; D remains unclear. The CDR3 has 13 amino acids. Trimming shortened V by 3 bases and J by 1 base, and 4 bases separated the two germline ends. CDR1 MNHNS and CDR2 SASEGT come from the germline V gene. CDR3 loop: CASSERSNQPQHF. The CDR3 nucleotides read TGTGCCAGCAGTGAGAGGAGCAATCAGCCCCAGCATTTT.

The gene calls are TRBV6-2 or TRBV6-3 and TRBJ2-7; 9 positions match TRBD1. Germline V gives CDR1 MNHEY, CDR2 SVGEGT. The junction had 11 bases not matched to a gene; V was cut back by 6 bases and J by 5 bases. CDR3 length: 15 amino acids. CDR3 DNA sequence: TGTGCCAGCAGATTTACCGGGACAGGGAGCCACGAGCAGTACTTC. This translates into CASRFTGTGSHEQYF.

The table lists this clonotype with a few counts. The chain employs TRBV5-6 and TRBJ2-2; possibly TRBD2 for D (6 bases). This CDR3 region has 14 residues. The ends were cut back, 2 bases at V and 6 bases at J, with 11 bases in the middle. Germline V CDR1 and CDR2: SGHDT, YYEEEE. Here the CDR3 reads CASSLRWGAGELFF. In DNA form, the CDR3 reads TGTGCCAGCAGCTTAAGGTGGGGGGCCGGGGAGCTGTTTTTT.